This is a list of T cell receptor beta chains from one sample in a study of T cells in narcolepsy. Sequencing used immunoSEQ multiplex PCR; TCRdb keeps in-frame clones, though not all of them. The sample holds tens of thousands of clones, 87% seen once. The source material was CD45RA- memory CD4+ T cells from PBMCs. All receptors come from a human donor with narcolepsy. Each CDR3 is given with its conserved first and last residue. The D gene is left open where the match is weak.

TRBJ2-7,14,TRBV13,-,TGTGCCAGCAGCTTAGGGCTAGCTTCCTACGAGCAGTACTTC,CASSLGLASYEQYF
TRBJ1-5,14,TRBV6-1,-,TGTGCCAGCAACATAGTCCTTACGGATCAGCCCCAGCATTTT,CASNIVLTDQPQHF
TRBJ1-5,14,TRBV7-9,TRBD1,TGTGCCAGCAGTAGAGGGGGCGGCAATCAGCCCCAGCATTTT,CASSRGGGNQPQHF
TRBJ2-1,16,TRBV5-4,TRBD2,TGTGCCAGCAGCAGAACCGGGACTAGGTCCTACAATGAGCAGTTCTTC,CASSRTGTRSYNEQFF
TRBJ2-7,13,TRBV10-3,-,TGTGCCATCAAAGGCAGAAACTCCTACGAGCAGTACTTC,CAIKGRNSYEQYF
TRBJ2-5,14,TRBV5-4,TRBD2,TGTGCCAGCAGTAAGCAGCGGGGACAAGAGACCCAGTACTTC,CASSKQRGQETQYF
TRBJ2-7,14,TRBV11-2,-,TGTGCCAGCAGCTTAGATCTAAAGAGCTACGAGCAGTACTTC,CASSLDLKSYEQYF
TRBJ1-5,16,TRBV7-9,-,TGTGCCAGCAGCTTAGCTGGCGGGGATGGCAATCAGCCCCAGCATTTT,CASSLAGGDGNQPQHF
TRBJ1-4,16,TRBV7-3,TRBD1,TGTGCCAGCAGCACGGACAGGGGGCGAGCTAATGAAAAACTGTTTTTT,CASSTDRGRANEKLFF
TRBJ2-3,19,TRBV7-8,TRBD2,TGTGCCAGCAGCCGAAAGGCCCTATCACTAGCGGGGGGGAGGGATACGCAGTATTTT,CASSRKALSLAGGRDTQYF
TRBJ2-7,14,TRBV19,-,TGTGCCAGTAGTATTAAAACCGGCTCCTACGAGCAGTACTTC,CASSIKTGSYEQYF
TRBJ2-7,12,TRBV6-1,-,TGTGCCAGCAGTGACGTCTGGCGCGAGCAGTACTTC,CASSDVWREQYF
TRBJ2-1,15,TRBV6-4,TRBD2,TGTGCCAGCAGTTCTCGGACTAGTTTCCTTTTACGTCAGTTCTTC,CASSSRTSFLLRQFF
TRBJ2-5,14,TRBV28,-,TGTGCCAGCAGTTTAGCGGGTTTCCAAGAGACCCAGTACTTC,CASSLAGFQETQYF